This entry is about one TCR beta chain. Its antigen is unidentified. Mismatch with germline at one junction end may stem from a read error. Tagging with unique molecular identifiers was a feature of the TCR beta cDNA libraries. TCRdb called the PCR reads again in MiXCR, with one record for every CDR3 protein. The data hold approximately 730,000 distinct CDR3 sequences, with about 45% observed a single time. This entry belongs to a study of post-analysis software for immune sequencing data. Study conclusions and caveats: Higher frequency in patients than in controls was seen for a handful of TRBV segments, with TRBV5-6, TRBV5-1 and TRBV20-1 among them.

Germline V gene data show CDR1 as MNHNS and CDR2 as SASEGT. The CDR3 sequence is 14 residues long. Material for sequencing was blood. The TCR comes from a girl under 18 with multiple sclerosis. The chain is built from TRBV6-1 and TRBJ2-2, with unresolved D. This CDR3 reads CVSSEYRPTGELFF. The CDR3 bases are TGTGTCAGCAGTGAATATCGTCCCACCGGGGAGCTGTTTTTT.